These 21 T cell receptor beta chains came from one sample sequenced in a study of identical twins. TCRdb independently ran MiXCR on the 5' RACE reads; one entry per CDR3 protein. The table records about 690,000 distinct CDR3 sequences, less than 7% of them present only once. Specimen: naive T cells sorted from blood. The receptors originated from a man aged 18 to 30 in good health.

The rearrangement uses TRBV5-1 and TRBJ2-6; no reliable D call. CDR1 is SGHRS and CDR2 is YFSETQ in the germline V gene. V was shortened by 3 bases and J by 0 bases, with 7 bases between the two germline ends. The length of the CDR3 is 15 residues. The CDR3 DNA reads TGCGCCAGCAGCTCGCTCGCCTCTGGGGCCAACGTCCTGACTTTC. Its translation: CASSSLASGANVLTF. Complete variable domain (other parts from reference TRBV5-1 and TRBJ2-6): KAGVTQTPRYLIKTRGQQVTLSCSPISGHRSVSWYQQTPGQGLQFLFEYFSETQRNKGNFPGRFSGRQFSNSRSEMNVSTLELGDSALYLCASSSLASGANVLTFGAGSRLTVL.

There are a few counts of this clonotype. V is TRBV7-2 and J is TRBJ2-1; 11 bases are a match to TRBD2. The CDR3 has 16 amino acids. Germline CDR1 SGHTA, CDR2 FQGNSA. The V segment lost 5 bases and the J segment 10 bases; nucleotides outside the gene matches: 13. CDR3 region: CASSTRWLAGGDEQFF. The CDR3 DNA reads TGTGCCAGCAGCACTCGGTGGCTAGCGGGAGGTGACGAGCAGTTCTTC.

The table lists this clonotype with many counts. The J gene is TRBJ2-1, the V gene TRBV6-5, with a tentative D call TRBD1 (5 bases). Trimming cost V 1 base and J 10 bases, with 8 bases left between them. Germline CDR1 is MNHEY and CDR2 is SVGAGI. CDR3 length: 12 amino acids. The CDR3 loop reads CASSYYRGEQFF. In nucleotides, the CDR3 is TGTGCCAGCAGTTACTATAGGGGAGAGCAGTTCTTC.

The CDR3 is CASSFLSLAGGTDTQYF. CDR3 DNA sequence: TGTGCCAGCAGCTTCCTCTCTCTGGCGGGGGGCACAGATACGCAGTATTTT. This chain links TRBV5-6 with TRBJ2-3; 7 bases line up with TRBD2. J lost 1 base, V lost 2 bases, and 10 bases had no gene match. Germline V gives CDR1 SGHDT, CDR2 YYEEEE. The CDR3 contains 17 residues.

This clonotype was picked up many times. This chain connects TRBV12-5 to TRBJ1-6; D perhaps matches TRBD1 (6 bases). The germline CDR1 and CDR2 sequences are LGHNT and FRNRAP. Trimming removed 6 bases at V and 9 bases at J, with 12 bases between. CDR3 length: 13 amino acids. The CDR3, as DNA: TGTGCTAGTGGCGGGGGGGCGAGTTCACCCCTCCACTTT. Translated, it gives CASGGGASSPLHF.

This clonotype has more than one count but fewer than ten. The chain is built from TRBV5-1 and TRBJ1-2; TRBD1 matches at 9 bases. Germline V gene lookup returns CDR1 SGHRS and CDR2 YFSETQ. The CDR3 contains 14 residues. Trimming removed 4 bases from V and 4 bases from J; junction bases left unmatched: 5. CDR3 in amino acids: CASSVDRGAYGYTF. CDR3 bases: TGCGCCAGCAGCGTCGACAGGGGGGCCTATGGCTACACCTTC.

The chain couples TRBV6-1 to TRBJ2-1; tentative D call: TRBD2 (6 bases). Germline V gives CDR1 MNHNS, CDR2 SASEGT. Trimming shortened V by 5 bases and J by 9 bases, and 17 bases separated the two germline ends. This CDR3 is built from 14 residues. The chain's CDR3 is CASSRGLTTGEQFF. DNA for the CDR3: TGTGCCAGCAGTCGCGGACTAACAACCGGTGAGCAGTTCTTC.

The chain carries TRBV7-9 and TRBJ2-1; 8 nucleotides agree with TRBD1. The CDR3 has 12 residues. V gave up 7 bases and J gave up 9 bases; unmatched junction bases: 5. Germline lookup yields CDR1 SEHNR and CDR2 FQNEAQ (reference sequence). CDR3 nucleotides: TGTGCCAGCATCGCAGGGGGCACTGAGCAGTTCTTC. It yields the protein CASIAGGTEQFF.

There are many counts of this clonotype. The chain couples TRBV27 to TRBJ2-1; 8 bases are shared with TRBD1. V shed 3 bases and J 2 bases; nucleotides not matched to a gene: 9. Germline V CDR1 and CDR2: MNHEY, SMNVEV (reference sequence). The CDR3 is made up of 17 amino acids. CDR3 residues: CASSLTAGTGAYNEQFF. DNA for the CDR3: TGTGCCAGCAGTTTGACCGCCGGGACAGGTGCCTACAATGAGCAGTTCTTC.

This clonotype has only a few counts. The chain carries TRBV5-1 and TRBJ2-7, with TRBD1 matching over 8 bases. This CDR3 is built from 15 residues. Germline V gives CDR1 SGHRS, CDR2 YFSETQ. V shed 0 bases and J 0 bases; nucleotides not matched to a gene: 2. The CDR3 DNA is TGCGCCAGCAGCTTGGCCAGGGGGCCCTCCTACGAGCAGTACTTC. Protein product: CASSLARGPSYEQYF.

Only a few counts were recorded for this clonotype. The chain has TRBV3-1 and TRBJ1-6; 9 bases align to TRBD1. The CDR3 is 13 residues long. V lost 10 bases, J lost 7 bases, and 5 bases stayed unmatched. CDR1 LGHDT and CDR2 YNNKEL come from the germline V gene (reference sequence). The CDR3 sequence: CATRTGENSPLHF. The CDR3 DNA is TGTGCCACCAGGACAGGGGAAAATTCACCCCTCCACTTT.

This clonotype was found a few times. The chain combines TRBV9 with TRBJ2-1; D is unclear. V lost 4 bases and J lost 0, with 8 bases in between. This CDR3 is built from 14 residues. The germline V gene encodes CDR1 SGDLS and CDR2 YYNGEE. The DNA for the CDR3 is TGTGCCAGCAGCCAAGGAAGCTCCTACAATGAGCAGTTCTTC. It specifies CASSQGSSYNEQFF.

Regarding this clonotype: This may be a read error: a much more frequent sequence differs by one nucleotide. The chain recombines TRBV6-4 with TRBJ2-3, with D possibly being TRBD2 (5 bases). The V gene's germline CDR1 is MRHNA and CDR2 SNTAGT. There are 15 residues in the CDR3. CDR3 in amino acids: CASSDGSASTDTQFF. DNA of the CDR3: TGTGCCAGCAGTGACGGTAGCGCAAGCACAGATACGCAGTTTTTT.

This clonotype was picked up a small number of times. This chain uses TRBV5-1 with TRBJ2-4, with 12 bases that match TRBD1. The J segment lost 8 bases and the V segment lost 5 bases, leaving 5 bases of the junction unmatched. The CDR3 spans 14 residues. The V gene's germline CDR1 is SGHRS and CDR2 YFSETQ. The CDR3 nucleotides read TGCGCCAGCAGAGCGGGACAGGGGGCGTACATTCAGTACTTC. Translating it yields CASRAGQGAYIQYF. Variable domain in full (rest from reference TRBV5-1 and TRBJ2-4): KAGVTQTPRYLIKTRGQQVTLSCSPISGHRSVSWYQQTPGQGLQFLFEYFSETQRNKGNFPGRFSGRQFSNSRSEMNVSTLELGDSALYLCASRAGQGAYIQYFGAGTRLSVL.

This clonotype has at least ten counts. As DNA, the CDR3 is TGTGCCAGCAGTTACCGGGACACCCCGGCAGATACGCAGTATTTT. This codes for CASSYRDTPADTQYF. This chain uses TRBV6-5 with TRBJ2-3; D is perhaps TRBD1 (6 bases). Germline values: CDR1 MNHEY, CDR2 SVGAGI. The CDR3 covers 15 residues. The V gene lost 2 bases and the J gene lost 4 bases, with 13 bases spanning the gap.

This clonotype was detected a few times. This chain uses TRBV5-1 with TRBJ1-1, with 9 nucleotides matching TRBD1. The CDR3 is made up of 17 amino acids. With 0 bases clipped from V and 5 bases from J, the junction kept 11 bases outside the gene matches. Germline-derived CDR1 and CDR2 are SGHRS and YFSETQ. The CDR3: CASSLVWDRVVLTEAFF. CDR3 nucleotide sequence: TGCGCCAGCAGCTTGGTCTGGGACAGGGTGGTTTTAACTGAAGCTTTCTTT.

The gene calls are TRBV7-2 and TRBJ1-2, with D hard to call. V lost 0 bases and J 7 bases, leaving 12 bases between the germline ends. Germline V gene sequence: CDR1 SGHTA, CDR2 FQGNSA. The CDR3 contains 14 residues. This chain's CDR3 is CASSLAQAVSGYTF. CDR3 DNA: TGTGCCAGCAGCTTAGCGCAGGCAGTTAGTGGCTACACCTTC.

This clonotype was observed at least ten times. The genes are TRBV6-2 or TRBV6-3 and TRBJ2-1; 7 nucleotides align to TRBD1. Germline assignment: CDR1 MNHEY and CDR2 SVGEGT. J lost 4 bases, V lost 6 bases, and 3 bases had no gene match. CDR3 length: 13 residues. Written as DNA, the CDR3 is TGTGCCAGCAGGGGGACAGCATACAATGAGCAGTTCTTC. Its protein product is CASRGTAYNEQFF.

Ten or more counts support this clonotype. This sequence joins TRBV29-1 and TRBJ1-5, with 8 nucleotides matching TRBD1. CDR1 and CDR2 (germline): SQVTM, ANQGSEA. The J segment lost 2 bases and the V segment lost 3 bases, leaving 3 bases of the junction unmatched. The CDR3 is 14 amino acids. The CDR3 DNA follows: TGCAGCGTTGAGACAGGGGCCCGCAATCAGCCCCAGCATTTT. This gives the protein CSVETGARNQPQHF.

This clonotype occurred many times. The chain recombines TRBV2 with TRBJ2-4; 8 bases match TRBD1. Germline CDR1 is SNHLY and CDR2 is FYNNEI. The CDR3 consists of 15 residues. Unmatched junction bases numbered 5, after V lost 6 bases and J lost 1 base. CDR3 loop: CASSPGGAAKNIQYF. The CDR3 bases are TGTGCCAGCAGCCCAGGGGGCGCTGCCAAAAACATTCAGTACTTC.

This clonotype was detected a few times. The chain links TRBV27 to TRBJ2-1; 10 bases fit TRBD1. Germline trimming cut 2 bases from V and 9 bases from J; bases unmatched to any gene: 7. The CDR3 has 15 residues. Germline V gene data show CDR1 as MNHEY and CDR2 as SMNVEV (reference sequence). CDR3 protein: CASSLPGTGAREQFF. CDR3 bases: TGTGCCAGCAGTTTACCCGGGACAGGGGCGCGTGAGCAGTTCTTC.